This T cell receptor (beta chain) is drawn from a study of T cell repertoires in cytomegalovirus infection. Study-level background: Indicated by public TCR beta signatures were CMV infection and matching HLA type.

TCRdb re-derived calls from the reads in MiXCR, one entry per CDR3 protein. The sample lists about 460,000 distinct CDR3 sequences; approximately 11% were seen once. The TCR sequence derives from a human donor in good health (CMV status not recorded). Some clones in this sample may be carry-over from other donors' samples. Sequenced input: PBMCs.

The CDR3 sequence: CASSVAQGDTEAFF. The CDR3, as DNA: TGTGCCAGCAGCGTAGCCCAGGGGGACACTGAAGCTTTCTTT. This sequence joins TRBV9 and TRBJ1-1, with 7 bases fitting TRBD1. In germline, CDR1 is SGDLS, CDR2 YYNGEE. Trimming took 0 bases from V and 3 from J; bases not matched to a gene: 2. The CDR3 covers 14 residues.